This T cell receptor (beta chain) is from a study of response to subunit inactivated influenza vaccine. This clonotype occurred a few times. TCRdb ran MiXCR on the RT-PCR reads and lists one entry per CDR3 protein. Of about 570,000 distinct CDR3 sequences listed, approximately 10% are singletons. Looked up from germline, CDR1 is SGHRS and CDR2 is YFSETQ. The CDR3 loop spans 16 amino acids. V lost 7 bases, J lost 3 bases, and 20 bases lay in between. These same data were also listed under a study on T cells expressing NK-cell markers. That study adds: What made the TCR beta cDNA was 5'RACE template switching with UMIs. Investigators obtained TCR beta repertoires from sorted CD3+CD56+NKG2C+, CD3+CD56+NKG2C- and CD3+CD56-NKG2C+ T cells. Among eight sequenced donors, seven carried HCMV seropositivity while one was seronegative. In over 5 donors, dominant CD3+CD56+NKG2C+ clonotypes ranked among the top 10 CD8+ clonotypes. Whether expanded NKG2C-expressing T cell clones recognize HCMV is unknown.

V usage is TRBV5-1 and J usage is TRBJ2-1; possibly TRBD2 for D (6 bases). The TCR comes from a man between 50 and 59 years old who received an inactivated influenza vaccine. Here the sequenced sample was PBMCs from blood, taken on the day of vaccination. CDR3 loop: CASGGLVSGDYNEQFF. DNA for the CDR3: TGCGCCAGCGGCGGTTTGGTGTCGGGAGACTACAATGAGCAGTTCTTC.